This T cell receptor (beta chain) was sequenced in a study of technical replicates of blood from a handful of donors. In germline, CDR1 is ENHRY, CDR2 SYGVKD. The CDR3 runs to 13 residues. Trimming cost V 8 bases and J 4 bases, with 13 bases left between them. Data came from immunoSEQ multiplex PCR; TCRdb stores just in-frame clones and leaves some out. The data contain about 59,000 clones, around 93% of them seen just once; the ten biggest clones take up approximately 3.9%. The chain links TRBV10-3 to TRBJ2-3, with D maybe TRBD1 (6 bases). Sequencing was performed on PBMCs. The receptor was derived from a human donor in good health. Some clones in this sample may be carry-over from other donors' samples. The CDR3 region is CAISQGISDTQYF. Here the CDR3 DNA reads TGTGCCATCTCGCAGGGGATTTCAGATACGCAGTATTTT.